Shown below are 8 T cell receptor beta chains from a single sample sequenced in a study of breast tumors, draining lymph nodes, adjacent tissues (dated by TCRdb to about 2016). Lymph node samples came from the axillary draining lymph nodes of breast cancer patients. The protocol used for the library was multiplex PCR. TCRdb lists the instrument as Illumina HiSeq 2000. In TCRdb, the public reads were trimmed at Q25 with fastp and aligned with MiXCR, with productive beta chains retained. Here each entry gathers all rows of one CDR3 protein and keeps the most common genes and DNA. Across this sample there are 250,000 or so distinct CDR3 sequences, with roughly 31% seen only once. The ten largest clones represent more than 0.85% of the sample. Sequencing was carried out using axillary lymph node tissue. Source of these receptors: a female donor with breast cancer. Some clones in this sample may be carry-over from other donors' samples.

This clonotype was counted a few times. A read error is possible here, since a much larger clone lies one base away. The J gene is TRBJ2-7, the V gene TRBV12-3 or TRBV12-4; 11 bases are a match to TRBD2. The CDR3 sequence is 16 residues long. The CDR3 is CAGSLAHSGRAYEQYF. CDR3 sequence (DNA): TGTGCCGGCAGTTTAGCTCATAGCGGGAGGGCCTACGAGCAGTACTTC.

To note about this clonotype: This may arise from a read error, as a much more abundant clone is one base away. This rearrangement joins TRBV12-3 or TRBV12-4 to TRBJ2-5, with D hard to call. The CDR3 has 13 amino acids. V was shortened by 9 bases and J by 5 bases, with 16 bases between the two germline ends. CDR3 loop: CASTLRVGETQYF. CDR3 nucleotides: TGTGCCAGTACCTTACGGGTAGGGGAGACCCAGTACTTC.

This clonotype was observed at least ten times. This chain connects TRBV19 to TRBJ2-3, with D uncertain. The CDR3 contains 13 residues. Trimming pared 4 bases from V and 6 bases from J, leaving 11 bases between. Per the germline V gene, CDR1 is LNHDA and CDR2 is SQIVND (reference sequence). DNA of the CDR3: TGTGCCAGTAGTACCACCCATAGCGATACGCAGTATTTT. Encoded protein: CASSTTHSDTQYF.

To note about this clonotype: The junction departs from germline at one end; a sequencing error may be responsible. This chain links TRBV28 with TRBJ2-7; no firm D call. There are 13 residues in the CDR3. Germline CDR1 is MDHEN and CDR2 is SYDVKM. The CDR3 here is CASGLNSPYEQYF. The CDR3 DNA reads as TGTGCCAGCGGTTTAAACAGTCCCTACGAGCAGTACTTC. Looking up the rest from reference TRBV28 and TRBJ2-7 gives the full variable domain: DVKVTQSSRYLVKRTGEKVFLECVQDMDHENMFWYRQDPGLGLRLIYFSYDVKMKEKGDIPEGYSVSREKKERFSLILESASTNQTSMYLCASGLNSPYEQYFGPGTRLTVT.

This clonotype was seen at least ten times. The DNA of the CDR3 is TGTGCCAGCAGTCCGACAGCTAACTATGGCTACACCTTC. This translates into CASSPTANYGYTF. The chain recombines TRBV3-1 with TRBJ1-2; possible D gene TRBD1, 5 bases. Per germline, CDR1 LGHDT and CDR2 YNNKEL (reference sequence). Trimming pared 6 bases from V and 0 bases from J, leaving 8 bases between. CDR3 length: 13 residues.

The chain employs TRBV5-4 and TRBJ2-7, with 8 positions matching TRBD1. CDR1 is SGHNT, CDR2 YYREEE, per germline (reference sequence). The CDR3 length is 16 residues. J lost 5 bases, V lost 3 bases, and 13 bases had no gene match. For the CDR3, the DNA is TGTGCCAGCAGCTCCCCCGGACAGGGACGGACTAACGAGCAGTACTTC. It is translated as CASSSPGQGRTNEQYF.

Many counts were recorded for this clonotype. The chain recombines TRBV5-1 with TRBJ2-1; TRBD2 agrees at 11 bases. This CDR3 spans 15 amino acids. CDR1 is SGHRS, CDR2 YFSETQ, per germline. The V and J ends lost 3 bases and 6 bases, in that order; junction bases with no gene match: 5. CDR3 coding DNA: TGCGCCAGCAGCTGGTCCGGGACTAGCGGCAATGAGCAGTTCTTC. It is translated as CASSWSGTSGNEQFF.

The V gene is TRBV19, the J gene TRBJ2-6; 9 bases map to TRBD1. The V gene's germline CDR1 is LNHDA and CDR2 SQIVND (reference sequence). CDR3 length equals 18 residues. V lost 2 bases to trimming and J lost 0 bases; unmatched junction nucleotides: 5. CDR3 sequence reads: CASSIQGQGLSGANVLTF. CDR3 sequence (DNA): TGTGCCAGTAGTATACAAGGACAGGGGCTCTCTGGGGCCAACGTCCTGACTTTC.